The clone carrying this TCR beta chain was seen many times. What it binds is unknown. These data originate in a study of T cells in Graves' hyperthyroidism and ophthalmopathy. General observations from the study: Within blood appeared most thyroid clonotypes that had expanded above 0.001.

Template material for amplifying TCR beta CDR3 regions consisted of RNA transcripts. A first-round RT-PCR of the TCR CDR3 used the HTBI primer set. TCRdb called the multiplex PCR reads again in MiXCR, with one record for every CDR3 protein. The profile shows around 50,000 distinct CDR3 sequences, less than 50% of them singletons. There are 15 residues in the CDR3. V was cut by 0 bases and J by 0 bases, with 8 bases left in between. Germline V gene lookup returns CDR1 SGHTA and CDR2 FQGNSA. Sequencing was carried out using blood. This clonotype was obtained from a woman in her 50s with Graves' ophthalmopathy. J is TRBJ2-5 and V is TRBV7-2; TRBD2 might be the D (5 bases). The CDR3 DNA follows: TGTGCCAGCAGCTTAGCGGGAGTGTACCAAGAGACCCAGTACTTC. It translates to CASSLAGVYQETQYF.